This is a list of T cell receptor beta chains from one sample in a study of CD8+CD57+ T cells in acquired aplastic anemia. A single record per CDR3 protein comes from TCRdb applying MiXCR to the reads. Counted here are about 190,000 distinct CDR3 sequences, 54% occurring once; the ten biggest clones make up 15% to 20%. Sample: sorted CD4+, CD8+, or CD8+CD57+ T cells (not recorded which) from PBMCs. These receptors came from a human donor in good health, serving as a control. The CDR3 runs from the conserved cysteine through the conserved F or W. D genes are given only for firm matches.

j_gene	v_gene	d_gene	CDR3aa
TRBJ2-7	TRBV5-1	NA	CASSPGDLSLDEQYF
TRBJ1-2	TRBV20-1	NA	CSASLGAGRGSYGYTF
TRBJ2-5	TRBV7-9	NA	CASSPGGGGETQYF
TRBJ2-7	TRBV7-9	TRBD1	CASSFTGGPSYEQYF
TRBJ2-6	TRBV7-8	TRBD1	CASSRDRGGASSGANVLTF
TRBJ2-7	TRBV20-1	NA	CSAREGGRNEQYF
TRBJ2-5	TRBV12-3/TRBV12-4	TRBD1	CASSSIRQGAAWQETQYF
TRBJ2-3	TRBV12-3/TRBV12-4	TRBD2	CASSSGTSGTDTQYF
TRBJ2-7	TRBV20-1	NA	CSARIEYEQYF
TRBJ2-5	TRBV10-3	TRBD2	CAISGAGEETQYF
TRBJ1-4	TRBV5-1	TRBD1	CASSSGTANEKLFF
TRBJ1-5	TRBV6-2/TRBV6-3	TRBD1	CASTTRRTGRPQHF
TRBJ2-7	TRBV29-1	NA	CSVGSLASYEQYF
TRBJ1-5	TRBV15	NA	CATSRTLGGGNQPQHF
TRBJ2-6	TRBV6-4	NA	CASSGKGTGANVLTF
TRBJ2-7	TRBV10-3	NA	CAISVGDTYERYF
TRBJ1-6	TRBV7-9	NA	CASSRTTGRFSYNSPLHF
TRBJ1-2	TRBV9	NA	CASSGRGESWGYGYTF
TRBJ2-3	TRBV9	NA	CASSARGPGTDTQYF
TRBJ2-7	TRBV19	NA	CASSIAQSYEQYF
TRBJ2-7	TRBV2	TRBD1	CASSWDRGYTYSEQYF
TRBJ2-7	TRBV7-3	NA	CASRPKGHSRSYEQYF
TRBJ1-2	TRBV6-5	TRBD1	CASSYTGEKGGYTF
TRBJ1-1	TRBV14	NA	CASSPPRETMNTEAFF
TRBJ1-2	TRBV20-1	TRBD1	CSARDRTGGGYTF
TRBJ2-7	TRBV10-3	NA	CAISEQGPSSYEQYF
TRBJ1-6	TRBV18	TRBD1	CASSPGQGGRPLHF
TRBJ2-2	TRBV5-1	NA	CASERENTGELFF
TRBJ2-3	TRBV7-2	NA	CASSLEVISSTDTQYF